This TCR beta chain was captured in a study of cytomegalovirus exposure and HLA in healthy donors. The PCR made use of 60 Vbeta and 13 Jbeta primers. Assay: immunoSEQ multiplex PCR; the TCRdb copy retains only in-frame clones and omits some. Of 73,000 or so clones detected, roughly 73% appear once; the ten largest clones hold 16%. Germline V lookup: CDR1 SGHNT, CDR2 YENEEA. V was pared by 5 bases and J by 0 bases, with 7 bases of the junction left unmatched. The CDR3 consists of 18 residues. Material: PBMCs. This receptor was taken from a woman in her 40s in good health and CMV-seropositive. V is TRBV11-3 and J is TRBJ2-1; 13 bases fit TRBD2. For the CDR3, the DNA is TGTGCCAGCAGCCCCAGGACTAGCGGGGGCAGCTCCTACAATGAGCAGTTCTTC. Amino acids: CASSPRTSGGSSYNEQFF.